One and the same sample provided the 8 T cell receptor beta chains below, sequenced in a study of early T cells in non-severe SARS-CoV-2 infection. From the 5' RACE reads, TCRdb called clonotypes with MiXCR, one entry per CDR3 protein. The repertoire includes under 60,000 distinct CDR3 sequences, roughly 13% of them detected once, and roughly 10% sits in the top ten. Sequencing used whole blood. The origin of the receptors is an adult who was a healthcare worker with PCR-confirmed SARS-CoV-2 infection or an uninfected control (not recorded which).

Regarding this clonotype: Being one base from a much bigger clone, this may be a read error. This chain uses TRBV12-3 or TRBV12-4 with TRBJ2-1, with TRBD2 identical over 9 bases. Trimming at V came to 5 bases and at J to 8 bases, leaving 13 bases not matched to a gene. The CDR3 has 16 residues. CDR3 sequence (DNA): TGTGCCAGCAGTACGCCCGGACTAGCGATAATCGATGAGCAGTTCTTC. Its protein product is CASSTPGLAIIDEQFF.

This clonotype was detected only a few times. This chain links TRBV27 with TRBJ2-7, with D perhaps being TRBD1 or TRBD2 (6 bases each). Trimming removed 2 bases at V and 2 bases at J, with 10 bases between. The CDR3 length is 14 residues. The germline gives CDR1 MNHEY, CDR2 SMNVEV (reference sequence). The CDR3 nucleotides read TGTGCCAGCAGTTTAATCGGGGGCACCTACGAGCAGTACTTC. As protein: CASSLIGGTYEQYF.

This clonotype was found many times. This rearrangement joins TRBV7-3 to TRBJ2-7; D gene uncertain. Germline V gene lookup returns CDR1 SGHTA and CDR2 FQGTGA. Trimming cost V 1 base and J 1 base, with 8 bases left between them. The length of the CDR3 is 14 residues. The DNA of the CDR3 is TGTGCCAGCAGCTTAATGTCAGGATCCTACGAGCAGTACTTC. Translating gives CASSLMSGSYEQYF.

This clonotype was counted at least ten times. The chain has TRBV5-1 and TRBJ2-3, with 7 nucleotides matching TRBD1. Germline V gene data show CDR1 as SGHRS and CDR2 as YFSETQ. CDR3 length equals 14 residues. The V and J ends lost 4 bases and 1 base, in that order; junction bases with no gene match: 3. In DNA, the CDR3 is TGCGCCAGCAGCACCGACAGGGGCACAGATACGCAGTATTTT. Its protein is CASSTDRGTDTQYF. Combining the CDR3 with reference TRBV5-1 and TRBJ2-3 gives the whole variable domain KAGVTQTPRYLIKTRGQQVTLSCSPISGHRSVSWYQQTPGQGLQFLFEYFSETQRNKGNFPGRFSGRQFSNSRSEMNVSTLELGDSALYLCASSTDRGTDTQYFGPGTRLTVL.

This clonotype occurred many times. The chain employs TRBV5-1 and TRBJ2-1, with D possibly TRBD1 on 6 matching bases. Germline CDR1 reads SGHRS; CDR2 reads YFSETQ. V was pared by 0 bases and J by 1 base, with 8 bases between. CDR3 length: 15 residues. Written as DNA, the CDR3 is TGCGCCAGCAGCTTGGGGCAGGGGTCCTACAATGAGCAGTTCTTC. Translated: CASSLGQGSYNEQFF.

This clonotype was recorded at least ten times. The chain couples TRBV6-1 to TRBJ1-1; TRBD1 is a possible D gene (5 bases). Trimming took off 5 bases at V and 7 bases at J, with 14 bases between the two ends. The CDR3 is 13 residues long. Germline CDR1 MNHNS, CDR2 SASEGT. Here the CDR3 reads CASSPKWDREAFF. Here the CDR3 DNA reads TGTGCCAGCAGTCCCAAGTGGGACCGTGAAGCTTTCTTT.

The chain joins TRBV7-9 to TRBJ2-5, with D perhaps given as TRBD1 or TRBD2 (5 bases each). V was clipped by 5 bases and J by 3 bases, with 10 bases between them. Germline V gene sequence: CDR1 SEHNR, CDR2 FQNEAQ (reference sequence). This CDR3 contains 13 residues. The CDR3 DNA is TGTGCCAGCAGCCCGGGGCCTGAAGAGACCCAGTACTTC. Its translation is CASSPGPEETQYF.

This clonotype was counted many times. V and J are TRBV19 and TRBJ2-1, with D unclear. The V end lost 2 bases, the J end lost 0 bases, and 2 bases lay between the germline ends. CDR3 length: 13 residues. CDR1 and CDR2 from the germline V gene are LNHDA and SQIVND (reference sequence). The CDR3 loop reads CASSINSYNEQFF. In DNA form, the CDR3 reads TGTGCCAGTAGTATAAACTCCTACAATGAGCAGTTCTTC.